This TCR beta chain was sequenced in a study of OX40 agonist ivuxolimab in advanced cancers. The assay was immunoSEQ multiplex PCR, and TCRdb's table has in-frame clones only and misses some. This table holds 55,000 to 80,000 clones, more than 65% found once. The sample here was CD4+ or CD8+ T cells sorted from blood, taken in a trial of the OX40 agonist ivuxolimab. This receptor was identified in an adult with an advanced solid tumor such as melanoma, head and neck, liver or kidney cancer.

The CDR3 sequence: CASSLQGRNEKLFF. The CDR3 DNA follows: TGTGCCAGTAGTCTACAGGGAAGGAATGAAAAACTGTTTTTT. The chain recombines TRBV19 with TRBJ1-4; possibly TRBD1 for D (6 bases). Trimming stripped 5 bases from V and 5 bases from J, with 12 bases between. Per germline, CDR1 LNHDA and CDR2 SQIVND (reference sequence). This CDR3 has 14 residues.